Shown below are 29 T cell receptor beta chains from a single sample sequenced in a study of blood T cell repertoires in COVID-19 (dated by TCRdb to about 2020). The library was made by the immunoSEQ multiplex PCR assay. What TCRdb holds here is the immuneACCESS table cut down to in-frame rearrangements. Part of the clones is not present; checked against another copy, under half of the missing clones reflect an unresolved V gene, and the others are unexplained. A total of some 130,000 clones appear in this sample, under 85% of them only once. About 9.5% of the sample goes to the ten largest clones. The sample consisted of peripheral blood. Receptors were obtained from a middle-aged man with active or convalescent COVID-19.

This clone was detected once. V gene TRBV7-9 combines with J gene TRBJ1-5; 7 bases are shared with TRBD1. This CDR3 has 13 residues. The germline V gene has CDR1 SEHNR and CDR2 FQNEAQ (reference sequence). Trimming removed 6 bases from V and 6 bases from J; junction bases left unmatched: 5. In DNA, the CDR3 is TGTGCCAGCAGTCAGACAGGGAGTCAGCCCCAGCATTTT. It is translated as CASSQTGSQPQHF.

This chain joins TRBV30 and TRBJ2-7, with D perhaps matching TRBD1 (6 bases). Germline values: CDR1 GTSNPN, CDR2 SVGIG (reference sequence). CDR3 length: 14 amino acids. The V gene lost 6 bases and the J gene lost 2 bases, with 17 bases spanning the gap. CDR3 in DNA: TGTGCCTGTAGGGACACCGGTTCTACCTACGAGCAGTACTTC. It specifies CACRDTGSTYEQYF. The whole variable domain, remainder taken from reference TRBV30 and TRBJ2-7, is SQTIHQWPATLVQPVGSPLSLECTVEGTSNPNLYWYRQAAGRGLQLLFYSVGIGQISSEVPQNLSASRPQDRQFILSSKKLLLSDSGFYLCACRDTGSTYEQYFGPGTRLTVT.

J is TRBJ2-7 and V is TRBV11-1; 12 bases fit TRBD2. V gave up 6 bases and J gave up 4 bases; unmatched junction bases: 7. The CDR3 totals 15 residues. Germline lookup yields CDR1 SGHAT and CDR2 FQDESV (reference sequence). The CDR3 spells CASSWTTSGGYEQYF. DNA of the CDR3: TGTGCCAGCAGTTGGACGACTAGCGGGGGATACGAGCAGTACTTC.

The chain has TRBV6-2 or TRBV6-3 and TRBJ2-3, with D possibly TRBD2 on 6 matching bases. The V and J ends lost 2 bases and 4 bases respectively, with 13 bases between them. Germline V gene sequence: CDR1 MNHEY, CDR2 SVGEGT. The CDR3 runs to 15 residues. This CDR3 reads CASSYGGTGADTQYF. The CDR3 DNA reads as TGTGCCAGCAGTTACGGAGGGACGGGCGCAGATACGCAGTATTTT.

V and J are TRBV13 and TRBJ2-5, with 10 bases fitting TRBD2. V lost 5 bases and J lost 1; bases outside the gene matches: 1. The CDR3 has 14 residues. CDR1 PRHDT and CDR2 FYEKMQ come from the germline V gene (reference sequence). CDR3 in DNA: TGTGCCAGCAGCCGACTAGCGGGCCAAGAGACCCAGTACTTC. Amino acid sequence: CASSRLAGQETQYF.

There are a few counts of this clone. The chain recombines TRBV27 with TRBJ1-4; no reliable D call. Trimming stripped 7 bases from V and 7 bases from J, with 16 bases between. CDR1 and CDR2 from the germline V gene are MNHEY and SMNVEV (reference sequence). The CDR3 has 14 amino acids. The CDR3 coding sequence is TGTGCCAGCAAAAACAGACTATTGGGTGAAAAACTGTTTTTT. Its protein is CASKNRLLGEKLFF.

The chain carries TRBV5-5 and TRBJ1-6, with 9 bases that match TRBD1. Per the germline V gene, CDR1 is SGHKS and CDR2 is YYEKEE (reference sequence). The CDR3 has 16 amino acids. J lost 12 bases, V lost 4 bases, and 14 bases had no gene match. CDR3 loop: CASSPGSGQGRIPLHF. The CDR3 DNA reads TGTGCCAGCAGCCCTGGATCCGGACAGGGGCGGATACCCCTCCACTTT.

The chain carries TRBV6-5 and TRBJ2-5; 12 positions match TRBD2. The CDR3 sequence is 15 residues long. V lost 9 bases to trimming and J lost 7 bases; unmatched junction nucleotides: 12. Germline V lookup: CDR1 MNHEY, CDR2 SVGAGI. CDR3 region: CASTLAGGAGGTQYF. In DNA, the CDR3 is TGTGCCAGTACCCTAGCGGGGGGGGCCGGAGGGACCCAGTACTTC.

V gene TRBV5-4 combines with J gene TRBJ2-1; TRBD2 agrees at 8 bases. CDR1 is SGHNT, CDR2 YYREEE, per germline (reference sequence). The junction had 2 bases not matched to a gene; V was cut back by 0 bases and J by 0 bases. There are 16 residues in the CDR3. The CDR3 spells CASSLAGTSSYNEQFF. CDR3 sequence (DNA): TGTGCCAGCAGCTTGGCCGGGACTAGCTCCTACAATGAGCAGTTCTTC.

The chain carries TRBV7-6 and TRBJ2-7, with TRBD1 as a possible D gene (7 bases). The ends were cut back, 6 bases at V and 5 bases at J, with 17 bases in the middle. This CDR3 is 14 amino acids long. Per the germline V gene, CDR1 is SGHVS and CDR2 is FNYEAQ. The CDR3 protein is CASSQGGGGHEQYF. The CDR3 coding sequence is TGTGCCAGCAGTCAGGGGGGCGGCGGGCACGAGCAGTACTTC.

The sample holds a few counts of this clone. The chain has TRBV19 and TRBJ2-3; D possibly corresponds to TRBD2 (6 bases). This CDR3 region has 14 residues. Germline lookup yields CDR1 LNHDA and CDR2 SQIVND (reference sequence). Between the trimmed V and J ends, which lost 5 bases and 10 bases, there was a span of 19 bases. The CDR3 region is CASSAPGEDHAQYF. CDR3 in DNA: TGTGCCAGTAGTGCCCCCGGGGAGGACCATGCGCAGTATTTT.

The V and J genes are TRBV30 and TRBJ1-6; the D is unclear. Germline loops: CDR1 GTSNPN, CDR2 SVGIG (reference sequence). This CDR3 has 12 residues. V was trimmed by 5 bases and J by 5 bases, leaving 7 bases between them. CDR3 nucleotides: TGTGCCTGGGACATGAATAATTCACCCCTCCACTTT. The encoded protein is CAWDMNNSPLHF. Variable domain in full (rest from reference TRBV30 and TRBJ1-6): SQTIHQWPATLVQPVGSPLSLECTVEGTSNPNLYWYRQAAGRGLQLLFYSVGIGQISSEVPQNLSASRPQDRQFILSSKKLLLSDSGFYLCAWDMNNSPLHFGNGTRLTVT.

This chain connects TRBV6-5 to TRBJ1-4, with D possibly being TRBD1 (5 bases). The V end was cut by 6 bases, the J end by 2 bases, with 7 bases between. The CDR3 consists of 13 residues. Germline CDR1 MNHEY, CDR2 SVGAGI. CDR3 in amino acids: CASSDSTNEKLFF. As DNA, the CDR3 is TGTGCCAGCAGCGACAGCACTAATGAAAAACTGTTTTTT.

CDR3 amino acids: CASSLDGNNEQFF. The CDR3 DNA reads TGTGCCAGCAGCTTGGACGGGAACAATGAGCAGTTCTTC. The V call is TRBV7-3, the J call TRBJ2-1; TRBD2 might be the D (5 bases). The V end lost 3 bases, the J end lost 5 bases, and 8 bases lay between the germline ends. CDR1 is SGHTA, CDR2 FQGTGA, per germline. The CDR3 consists of 13 residues. Drawing the rest from reference TRBV7-3 and TRBJ2-1, the complete variable domain is GAGVSQTPSNKVTEKGKYVELRCDPISGHTALYWYRQSLGQGPEFLIYFQGTGAADDSGLPNDRFFAVRPEGSVSTLKIQRTERGDSAVYLCASSLDGNNEQFFGPGTRLTVL.

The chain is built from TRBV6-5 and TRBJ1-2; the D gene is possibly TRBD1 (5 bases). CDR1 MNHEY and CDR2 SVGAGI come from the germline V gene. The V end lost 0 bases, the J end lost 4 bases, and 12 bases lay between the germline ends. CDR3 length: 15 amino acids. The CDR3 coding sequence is TGTGCCAGCAGTTACTCCAAGCAGGGAGGCTATGGCTACACCTTC. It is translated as CASSYSKQGGYGYTF.

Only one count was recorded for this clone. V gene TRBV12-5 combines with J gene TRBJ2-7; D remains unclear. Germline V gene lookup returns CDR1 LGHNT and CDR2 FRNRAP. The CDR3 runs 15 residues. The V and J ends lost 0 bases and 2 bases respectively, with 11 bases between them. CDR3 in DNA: TGTGCTAGTGGTTTGGTACAAGACCGGGCCTACGAGCAGTACTTC. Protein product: CASGLVQDRAYEQYF.

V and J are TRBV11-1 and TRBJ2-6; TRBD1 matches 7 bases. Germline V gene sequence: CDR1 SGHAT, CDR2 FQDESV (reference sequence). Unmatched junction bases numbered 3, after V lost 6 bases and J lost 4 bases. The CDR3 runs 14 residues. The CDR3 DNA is TGTGCCAGCAGGGACAGGTCCGGGGCCAACGTCCTGACTTTC. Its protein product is CASRDRSGANVLTF.

CDR3: CATAGISNEQFF. In nucleotides, the CDR3 is TGTGCTACGGCGGGGATCAGCAATGAGCAGTTCTTC. The rearrangement joins TRBV12-5 to TRBJ2-1; tentative D call: TRBD2 (6 bases). CDR1 is LGHNT and CDR2 is FRNRAP in the germline V gene. The CDR3 length is 12 residues. Trimming removed 10 bases from V and 6 bases from J, with 13 bases in between.

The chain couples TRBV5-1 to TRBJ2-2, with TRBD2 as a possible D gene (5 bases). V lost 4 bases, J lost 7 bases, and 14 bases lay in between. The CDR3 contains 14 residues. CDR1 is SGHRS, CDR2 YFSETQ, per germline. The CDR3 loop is CASSEGLSHGELFF. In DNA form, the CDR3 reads TGCGCCAGCAGCGAGGGATTGTCCCACGGGGAGCTGTTTTTT.

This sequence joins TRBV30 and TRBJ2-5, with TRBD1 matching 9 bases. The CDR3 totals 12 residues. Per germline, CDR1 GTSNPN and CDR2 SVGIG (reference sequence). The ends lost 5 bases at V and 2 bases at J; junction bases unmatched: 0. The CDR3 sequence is CAWGQGQETQYF. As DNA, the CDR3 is TGTGCCTGGGGACAGGGGCAAGAGACCCAGTACTTC.

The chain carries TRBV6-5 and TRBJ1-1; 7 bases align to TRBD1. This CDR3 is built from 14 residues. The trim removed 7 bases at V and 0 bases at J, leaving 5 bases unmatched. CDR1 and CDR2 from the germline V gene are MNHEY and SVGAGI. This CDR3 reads CASIPGGMNTEAFF. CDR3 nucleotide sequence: TGTGCCAGCATCCCAGGGGGAATGAACACTGAAGCTTTCTTT.

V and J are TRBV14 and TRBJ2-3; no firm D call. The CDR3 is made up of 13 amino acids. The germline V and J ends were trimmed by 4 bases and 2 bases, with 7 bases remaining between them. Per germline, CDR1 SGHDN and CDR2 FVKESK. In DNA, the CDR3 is TGTGCCAGCAGCCGCAGGCTCACAGATACGCAGTATTTT. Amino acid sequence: CASSRRLTDTQYF.

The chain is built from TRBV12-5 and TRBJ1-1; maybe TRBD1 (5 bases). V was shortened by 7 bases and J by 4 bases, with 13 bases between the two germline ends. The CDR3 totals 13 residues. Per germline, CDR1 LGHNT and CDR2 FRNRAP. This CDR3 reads CASALDSFTEAFF. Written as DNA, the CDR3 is TGTGCTAGTGCTCTTGACAGTTTCACTGAAGCTTTCTTT.

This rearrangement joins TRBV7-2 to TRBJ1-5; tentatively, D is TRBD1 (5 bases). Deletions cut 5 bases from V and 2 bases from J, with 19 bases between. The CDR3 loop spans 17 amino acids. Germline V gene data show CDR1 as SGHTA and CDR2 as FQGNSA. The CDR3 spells CASSVSGLGLGNQPQHF. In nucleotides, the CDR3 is TGTGCCAGCAGCGTATCGGGACTGGGTCTAGGCAATCAGCCCCAGCATTTT.

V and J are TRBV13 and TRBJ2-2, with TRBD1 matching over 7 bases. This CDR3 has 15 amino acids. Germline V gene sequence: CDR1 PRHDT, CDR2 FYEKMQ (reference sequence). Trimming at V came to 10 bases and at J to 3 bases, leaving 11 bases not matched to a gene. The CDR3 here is CATQPQGVDTGELFF. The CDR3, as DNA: TGTGCCACCCAACCTCAGGGGGTCGACACCGGGGAGCTGTTTTTT.

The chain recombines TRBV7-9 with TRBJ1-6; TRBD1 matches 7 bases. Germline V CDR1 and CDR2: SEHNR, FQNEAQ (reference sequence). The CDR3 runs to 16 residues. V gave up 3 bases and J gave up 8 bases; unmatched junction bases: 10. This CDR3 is CASSLGRGPFDSPLHF. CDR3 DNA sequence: TGTGCCAGCAGCTTGGGAAGGGGGCCTTTCGATTCACCCCTCCACTTT. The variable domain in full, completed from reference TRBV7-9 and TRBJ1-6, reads DTGVSQNPRHKITKRGQNVTFRCDPISEHNRLYWYRQTLGQGPEFLTYFQNEAQLEKSRLLSDRFSAERPKGSFSTLEIQRTEQGDSAMYLCASSLGRGPFDSPLHFGNGTRLTVT.

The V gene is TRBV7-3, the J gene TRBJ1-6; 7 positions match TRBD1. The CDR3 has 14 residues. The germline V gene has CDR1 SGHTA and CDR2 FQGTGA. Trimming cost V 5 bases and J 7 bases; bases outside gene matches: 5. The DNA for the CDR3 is TGTGCCAGCAGCCCCGGGACAGCAAATTCACCCCTCCACTTT. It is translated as CASSPGTANSPLHF.

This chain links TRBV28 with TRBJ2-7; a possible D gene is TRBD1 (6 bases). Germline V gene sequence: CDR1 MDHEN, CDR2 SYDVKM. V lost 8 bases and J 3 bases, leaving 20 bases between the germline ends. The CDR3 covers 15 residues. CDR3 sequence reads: CASLTLNRASYEQYF. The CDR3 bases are TGTGCCAGCCTCACATTGAACAGGGCGAGCTACGAGCAGTACTTC.

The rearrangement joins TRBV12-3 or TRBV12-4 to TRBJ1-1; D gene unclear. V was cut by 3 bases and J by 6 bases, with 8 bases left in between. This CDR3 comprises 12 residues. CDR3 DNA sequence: TGTGCCAGCAGTTTCCCGCGCGCTGAAGCTTTCTTT. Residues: CASSFPRAEAFF.